This T cell receptor beta chain was sequenced during a study of OX40 agonist ivuxolimab in advanced cancers. In the study overall: A partial response was reached by three patients: one with hepatocellular carcinoma and two with cutaneous melanoma.

Blood draws occurred at baseline, cycle 4 day 1, and cycle 7 day 1. General study points: The work left the antigen specificity of expanded peripheral T cells undetermined. Dose levels from 0.1 to 3.0 mg/kg saw CD4+ and CD8+ blood T cells expand clonally by week 6.

This clone was counted once. Its antigen is undetermined. The CDR3 runs 15 residues. The germline gives CDR1 LNHDA, CDR2 SQIVND (reference sequence). V lost 6 bases, J lost 6 bases, and 11 bases stayed unmatched. TCRdb's copy holds only in-frame clones and misses some; the assay was immunoSEQ multiplex PCR. The sample includes approximately 89,000 clones, about 83% of them seen just once. Sequencing used CD4+ or CD8+ T cells sorted from blood, obtained in a trial of the OX40 agonist ivuxolimab. This clonotype originated in an adult with an advanced solid tumor such as melanoma, head and neck, liver or kidney cancer. J is TRBJ1-5 and V is TRBV19; 7 bases match TRBD1. CDR3 nucleotide sequence: TGTGCCAGTAGGGAACAGGGGATTGTAGGTCAGCCCCAGCATTTT. Residues: CASREQGIVGQPQHF.